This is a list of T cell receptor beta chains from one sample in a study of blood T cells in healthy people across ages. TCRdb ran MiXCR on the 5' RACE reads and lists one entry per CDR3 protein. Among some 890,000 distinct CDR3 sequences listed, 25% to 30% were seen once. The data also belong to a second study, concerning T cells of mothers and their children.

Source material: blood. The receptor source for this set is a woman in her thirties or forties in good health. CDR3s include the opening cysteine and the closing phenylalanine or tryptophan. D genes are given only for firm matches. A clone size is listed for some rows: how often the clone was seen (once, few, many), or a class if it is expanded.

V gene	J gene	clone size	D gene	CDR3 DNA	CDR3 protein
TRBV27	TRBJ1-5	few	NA	TGTGCCAGCAGCCGCCGCAGGGTCAATCAGCCCCAGCATTTT	CASSRRRVNQPQHF
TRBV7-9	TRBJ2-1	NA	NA	TGTGCCAGCAGCTTGCCAGCTGGGGCAGGTGAGCAGTTCTTC	CASSLPAGAGEQFF
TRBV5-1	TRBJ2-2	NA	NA	TGCGCCAGCAGCCCCGGCAGGGGCACCACCGGGGAGCTGTTTTTT	CASSPGRGTTGELFF
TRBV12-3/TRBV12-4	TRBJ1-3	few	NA	TGTGCCAGCAGCTTTACTCAGGGGACTGGAAACACCAGATATTTT	CASSFTQGTGNTRYF
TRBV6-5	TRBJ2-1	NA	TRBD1	TGTGCCAGCAGTTATACAGGGGGCTTTGAGCAGTTCTTC	CASSYTGGFEQFF
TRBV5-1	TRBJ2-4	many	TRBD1	TGCGCCAGCAGCTTAGGGGACAGCAAAAACATTCAGTACTTC	CASSLGDSKNIQYF
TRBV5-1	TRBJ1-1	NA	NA	TGCGCCAGCAGCTTAGCAGGAACCCAATGGGACACTGAAGCTTTCTTT	CASSLAGTQWDTEAFF
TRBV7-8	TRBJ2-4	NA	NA	TGTGCCAGCAGCCCACGCCAGGGGCGCAATGAGCAGTACTTC	CASSPRQGRNEQYF
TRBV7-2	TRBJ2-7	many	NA	TGTGCCAGCAGCTTAGCAGACAGGCGCTACGGAGAGCAGTACTTC	CASSLADRRYGEQYF
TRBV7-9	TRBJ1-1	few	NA	TGTGCCAGCCGCCAGGGTGCATCGAACACTGAAGCTTTCTTT	CASRQGASNTEAFF
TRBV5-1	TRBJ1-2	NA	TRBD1	TGCGCCAGCAGCTTTATAGGGGGCGACTATGGCTACACCTTC	CASSFIGGDYGYTF
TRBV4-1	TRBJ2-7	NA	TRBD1	TGCGCCAGCAGCCAAGTCGGGACAGGGGGCTCCTACGAGCAGTACTTC	CASSQVGTGGSYEQYF
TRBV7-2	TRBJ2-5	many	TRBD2	TGTGCCAGCAGCGTTAGCGGGGGGCCTCAAGAGACCCAGTACTTC	CASSVSGGPQETQYF
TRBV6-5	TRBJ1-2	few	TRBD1	TGTGCCAGCAGCCCGACCGACAGGGTGAAAGGCTACACCTTC	CASSPTDRVKGYTF
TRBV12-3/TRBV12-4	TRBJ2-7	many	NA	TGTGCCAGCAGTTTAGTATTCATCGGGAAAACCTACGAGCAGTACTTC	CASSLVFIGKTYEQYF
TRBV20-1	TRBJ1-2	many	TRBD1	TGCAGTGCTAGCAGGGGGATAGGAGGCTATGGCTACACCTTC	CSASRGIGGYGYTF
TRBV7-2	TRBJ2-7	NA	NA	TGTGCCAGCAGCTTAGGTATCAGTGGGGGCACCTACGAGCAGTACTTC	CASSLGISGGTYEQYF
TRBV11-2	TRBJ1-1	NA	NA	TGTGCCAGCAGCCCCCTCGCTGGGGGTATGGGAGGACAGAGATCGAACACTGAAGCTCTCTTT	CASSPLAGGMGGQRSNTEALF
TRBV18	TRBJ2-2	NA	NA	TGTGCCAGCTCACTACAGGGTTCCACCGGGGAGCTGTTTTTT	CASSLQGSTGELFF
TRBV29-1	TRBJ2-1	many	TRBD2	TGCAGCGTTACCCCACTAGCGGGGGGGACCGATGAGCAGTTCTTC	CSVTPLAGGTDEQFF
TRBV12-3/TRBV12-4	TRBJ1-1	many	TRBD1	TGTGCCAGCAGTCCTGGGGCAACAGGGGGAGAAGCTTTCTTT	CASSPGATGGEAFF
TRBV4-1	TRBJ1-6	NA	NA	TGCGCCAGCAGCCAAGATCAGAGCCTATTGACGGGGCTCCTTAATAATTCACCCCTCCACTTT	CASSQDQSLLTGLLNNSPLHF
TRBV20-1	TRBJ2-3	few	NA	TGCAGTGCTAGCCGATCACAGGGTCCCCCAGATACGCAGTATTTT	CSASRSQGPPDTQYF
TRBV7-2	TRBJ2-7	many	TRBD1	TGTGCCAGCAGCCGTAATCCGGGACAGGGGGGCGAGCAGTACTTC	CASSRNPGQGGEQYF
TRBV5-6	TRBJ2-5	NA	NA	TGTGCCAGCAGCCGCGAGGGGGGCGCAGAGACCCAGTACTTC	CASSREGGAETQYF
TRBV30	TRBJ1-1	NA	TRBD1	TGTGCCTGTGTCCGGGACAGGGGGCTCTTGAACACTGAAGCTTTCTTT	CACVRDRGLLNTEAFF
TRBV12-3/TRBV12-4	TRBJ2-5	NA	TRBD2	TGTGCCAGCAGTTTCAGAGCGGGGGGGTCAGAGGAGACCCAGTACTTC	CASSFRAGGSEETQYF
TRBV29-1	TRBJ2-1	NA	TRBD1	TGCAGCGTTGAACCCTGGCAGGGGGACTACAATGAGCAGTTCTTC	CSVEPWQGDYNEQFF
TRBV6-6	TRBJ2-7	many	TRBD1	TGTGCCAGCAGTTTCCGGACAGGGGCCAACGAGCAGTACTTC	CASSFRTGANEQYF
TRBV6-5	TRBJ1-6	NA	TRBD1	TGTGCCAGCAGTGCGGACAGGGCCCACTTT	CASSADRAHF
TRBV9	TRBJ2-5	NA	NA	TGTGCCTGGAGGGGGGAAGAGACCCAGTACTTC	CAWRGEETQYF
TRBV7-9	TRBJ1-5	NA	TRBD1	TGTGCCAGCAGCGGACAGGGGAATCAGCCCCGGCATTTT	CASSGQGNQPRHF
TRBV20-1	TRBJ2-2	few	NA	TGCAGTGCTAGCCGGGACATAGACACCGGGGAGCTGTTTTTT	CSASRDIDTGELFF
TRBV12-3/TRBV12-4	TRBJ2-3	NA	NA	TGTGCCAGCAGCCCCCAGGGTCGGGGGACAGATGCGCAGTATTTT	CASSPQGRGTDAQYF
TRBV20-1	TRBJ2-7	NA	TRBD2	TGCAGTGTTATCCGAGTCGGGAGGCGCTCCCTCTACGAGCAGTACTTC	CSVIRVGRRSLYEQYF
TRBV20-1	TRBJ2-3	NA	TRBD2	TGCAGTGTAGGTGGCGGGAGTGCAGATACGCAGTATTTT	CSVGGGSADTQYF
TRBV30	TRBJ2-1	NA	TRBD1	TGTGCCTGGGGGACACAGGGGTATGAGCAGTTCTTC	CAWGTQGYEQFF
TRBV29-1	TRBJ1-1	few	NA	TGCAGCGCTATCGTAACTGAAGCTTTCTTT	CSAIVTEAFF
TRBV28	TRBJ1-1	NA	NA	TGTGCCGGCAGTAGTTTTTTGGGGGGGGGAAACACTGAAGCTTTCTTT	CAGSSFLGGGNTEAFF
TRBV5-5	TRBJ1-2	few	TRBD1	TGTGCCAGCTCACCCATAGACAGGGATGGCTACACCTTC	CASSPIDRDGYTF
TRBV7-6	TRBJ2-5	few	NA	TGTGCCAGCAGCCCAAGCGGTTTGGGGGACGAGTACTTC	CASSPSGLGDEYF
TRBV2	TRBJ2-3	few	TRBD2	TGTGCCAGCAGTTCTAGGGGGCTAGCGGGGCTTTATGTGTCAGATACGCAGTATTTT	CASSSRGLAGLYVSDTQYF
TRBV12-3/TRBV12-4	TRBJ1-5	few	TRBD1	TGTGCCAGCAGTTTTGGACAGGCGGGAAATCAGCCCCAGCATTTT	CASSFGQAGNQPQHF
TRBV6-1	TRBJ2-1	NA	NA	TGTGCCAGCAGAGTGGAGGGACTCGCCTACAATGAGCAGTTCTTC	CASRVEGLAYNEQFF
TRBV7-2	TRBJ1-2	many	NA	TGTGCCAGCAGCTTAGGACGGACTAACTATGGCTACACCTTC	CASSLGRTNYGYTF
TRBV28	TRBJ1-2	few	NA	TGTGCCAGCACCTTACGGGGTTTCGGTGGCTACACCTTC	CASTLRGFGGYTF
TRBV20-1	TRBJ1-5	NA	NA	TGCAGTGCTAGAGTCAGGTCCAACAATCAGCCCCAGCATTTT	CSARVRSNNQPQHF
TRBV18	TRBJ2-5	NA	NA	TGTGCCAGCTCCGAAGCCGGGAACCAAGAGACCCAGTACTTC	CASSEAGNQETQYF
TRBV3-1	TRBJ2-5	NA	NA	TGTGCCAGCAGACCAACCCAGCTAGAGACCCAGTACTTC	CASRPTQLETQYF
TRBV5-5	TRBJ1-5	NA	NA	TGTGCCAGCACCTTGGCGCAGGGGCCTAATCAGCCCCAGCATTTT	CASTLAQGPNQPQHF
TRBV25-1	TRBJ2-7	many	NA	TGTGCCAGCAGTCGGGGGTTCGAGCAGTACTTC	CASSRGFEQYF
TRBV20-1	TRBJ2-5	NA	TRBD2	TGCAGTGCCGGGGAGGCGGGACTAGCGGGAAAGTACCAAGAGACCCAGTACTTC	CSAGEAGLAGKYQETQYF
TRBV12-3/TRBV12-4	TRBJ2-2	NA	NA	TGTGCCAGCAGTTTACGTAGGCCGTACACCGGGGAGCTGTTTTTT	CASSLRRPYTGELFF